This TCR beta chain was captured in a study of T cell repertoires in cytomegalovirus infection. Across the study: Public TCR beta signature analysis indicated the presence of both CMV infection and matching HLA type. General study results and limits: Based on cumulative public TCR beta family frequency, carriers of CMV plus the relevant HLA were identified.

The germline V gene encodes CDR1 MDHEN and CDR2 SYDVKM. The length of the CDR3 is 13 residues. Germline trimming cut 3 bases from V and 6 bases from J; bases unmatched to any gene: 3. Each CDR3 protein gets one entry after TCRdb re-called the reads with MiXCR. This sample has over 250,000 distinct CDR3 sequences, with approximately 22% found just once. There are many counts of this clonotype. Antigen specificity is unknown. The input for sequencing was cultured PBMCs, taken from culture after CMV antigen stimulation. The sequence was collected from a human donor in good health (CMV status not recorded). Some clones in this sample may be carry-over from other donors' samples. The genes are TRBV28 and TRBJ2-3; TRBD2 agrees at 7 bases. The DNA for the CDR3 is TGTGCCAGCAGTTTCCAGGGAGGGGATACGCAGTATTTT. This codes for CASSFQGGDTQYF.